This TCR beta chain was retrieved from a study of CD4 T cell repertoires in COVID-19. Study summary: Other coronavirus spike proteins restimulated relabeled CFSE-low cells expanded with IL-2 for roughly eleven days. Study-level findings and limits: Between about 7 and 28% of SARS-CoV-2 clonotypes also appeared in SARS-CoV and/or HKU1 spike cultures.

The protocol was immunoSEQ multiplex PCR, while the TCRdb copy is restricted to in-frame clones and leaves out a portion. Of 65,000 to 95,000 clones detected, 83% appear once; the ten largest clones hold around 0.6%. Donors had recovered from mild-to-severe COVID-19. Sequencing was done directly on freshly isolated, uncultured memory T cells. With regard to this clone: Its antigen is undetermined.

Sequenced material: CD4+ T cells from peripheral blood, taken after recovery from COVID-19. The sequence was collected from a human donor who had COVID-19.

The CDR3 loop is CASSLVGTGVYEQYF. DNA of the CDR3: TGCGCCAGCAGCTTGGTAGGGACAGGGGTCTACGAGCAGTACTTC. V is TRBV5-1 and J is TRBJ2-7; 10 nucleotides line up with TRBD1. This CDR3 region has 15 residues. Germline CDR1 and CDR2: SGHRS and YFSETQ. Trimming removed 0 bases from V and 3 bases from J; junction bases left unmatched: 3.